A single sample gave rise to the 10 T cell receptor beta chains below, sequenced in a study of technical replicates of blood from several donors. Sequenced by immunoSEQ multiplex PCR; TCRdb stores in-frame clones only, minus some. The table lists almost 90,000 clones, over 85% of them singletons. Sequenced: T cells isolated from PBMCs. Every receptor here comes from a human donor in good health.

The chain has TRBV4-1 and TRBJ2-7; D perhaps matches TRBD2 (6 bases). The V end was cut by 3 bases, the J end by 4 bases, with 16 bases between. The germline V gene encodes CDR1 MGHRA and CDR2 YSYEKL. The CDR3 has 15 amino acids. The CDR3 DNA is TGCGCCAGCAGCCATCCCCCCCGGGGGATATACGAGCAGTACTTC. Protein sequence: CASSHPPRGIYEQYF.

The rearrangement links TRBV4-1 to TRBJ2-4; TRBD1 might be the D (5 bases). Germline V gives CDR1 MGHRA, CDR2 YSYEKL. The CDR3 sequence is 14 residues long. Trimming cost V 0 bases and J 6 bases, with 9 bases left between them. The CDR3 bases are TGCGCCAGCAGCCAAGATTGGCAGGGAAACATTCAGTACTTC. It translates to CASSQDWQGNIQYF.

The chain couples TRBV19 to TRBJ1-1; D remains ambiguous. The V end lost 7 bases, the J end lost 4 bases, and 7 bases lay between the germline ends. This CDR3 is 11 amino acids long. Germline V gene data show CDR1 as LNHDA and CDR2 as SQIVND (reference sequence). CDR3 loop: CASTTGTEAFF. The CDR3 DNA is TGTGCCAGTACCACGGGCACTGAAGCTTTCTTT.

This sequence joins TRBV28 and TRBJ1-2, with D possibly TRBD1 on 5 matching bases. V lost 10 bases, J lost 1 base, and 13 bases lay in between. The CDR3 covers 13 residues. In germline, CDR1 is MDHEN, CDR2 SYDVKM. CDR3 residues: CATTLQGNYGYTF. CDR3 DNA sequence: TGTGCCACCACCCTCCAGGGTAACTATGGCTACACCTTC.

The chain uses TRBV7-6 and TRBJ1-6, with a weak D call TRBD1 (6 bases). This CDR3 has 15 amino acids. Per the germline V gene, CDR1 is SGHVS and CDR2 is FNYEAQ. V was cut by 1 base and J by 8 bases, with 12 bases left in between. The CDR3, as DNA: TGTGCCAGCAGCTTAGGCAGGGGAGAAGATTCACCCCTCCACTTT. It codes for CASSLGRGEDSPLHF.

The chain has TRBV6-5 and TRBJ2-1; TRBD1 agrees at 7 bases. The V gene end was trimmed by 4 bases and the J gene end by 6 bases; junction bases not matched to a gene: 9. The CDR3 has 15 amino acids. Germline V CDR1 and CDR2: MNHEY, SVGAGI. The CDR3 DNA follows: TGTGCCAGCAGTTTCGGGACAGACCTCGGCAATGAGCAGTTCTTC. Amino acid sequence: CASSFGTDLGNEQFF.

The chain carries TRBV6-5 and TRBJ2-7, with D possibly matching TRBD1 (6 bases). CDR3 length: 13 amino acids. Deletions cut 6 bases from V and 4 bases from J, with 13 bases between. Germline V CDR1 and CDR2: MNHEY, SVGAGI. The CDR3 is CASRRTAEYEQYF. The CDR3 DNA is TGTGCCAGCAGAAGGACAGCGGAATACGAGCAGTACTTC.

The chain recombines TRBV7-6 with TRBJ1-2; 7 positions agree with TRBD1. Unmatched junction bases numbered 27, after V lost 4 bases and J lost 10 bases. Germline values: CDR1 SGHVS, CDR2 FNYEAQ. CDR3 length equals 19 residues. As DNA, the CDR3 is TGTGCCAGCAGCTCGAAACCGCCAGGACAGGAATTGGTTGCGCGAAACTACACCTTC. Translating it yields CASSSKPPGQELVARNYTF.

V is TRBV6-5 and J is TRBJ1-5; D call uncertain. With 6 bases removed from V and 2 bases from J, the gap between germline ends came to 14 bases. This CDR3 spans 15 amino acids. Germline V lookup: CDR1 MNHEY, CDR2 SVGAGI. The CDR3 nucleotides are TGTGCCAGCAGGATGGTCCGAAGAGGCAATCAGCCCCAGCATTTT. Protein sequence: CASRMVRRGNQPQHF.

The chain recombines TRBV11-3 with TRBJ2-1; the match to TRBD2 covers 12 bases. Losses at the gene ends were 5 bases for V and 7 bases for J; bases not matched to a gene: 6. The CDR3 spans 15 residues. Germline V gene sequence: CDR1 SGHNT, CDR2 YENEEA. DNA for the CDR3: TGTGCCAGCAGCGGAACTAGCGGGGGGAGTAATGAGCAGTTCTTC. Its protein product is CASSGTSGGSNEQFF.